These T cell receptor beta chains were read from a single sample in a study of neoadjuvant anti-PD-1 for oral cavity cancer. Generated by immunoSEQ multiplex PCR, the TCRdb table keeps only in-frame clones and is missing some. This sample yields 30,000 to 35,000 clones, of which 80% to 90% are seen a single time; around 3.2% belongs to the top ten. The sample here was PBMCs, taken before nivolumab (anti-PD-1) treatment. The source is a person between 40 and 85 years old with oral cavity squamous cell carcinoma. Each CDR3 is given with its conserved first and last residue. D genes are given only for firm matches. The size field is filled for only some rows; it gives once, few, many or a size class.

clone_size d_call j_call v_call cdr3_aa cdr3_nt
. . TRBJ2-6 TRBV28 CASSLRGTGANVLTF TGTGCCAGCAGTTTACGTGGGACTGGGGCCAACGTCCTGACTTTC
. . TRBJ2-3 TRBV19 CASSIRDSLDTQYF TGTGCCAGTAGTATCCGAGACAGCCTAGATACGCAGTATTTT
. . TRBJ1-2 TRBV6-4 CASSDSGGRDGYTF TGTGCCAGCAGTGACTCGGGGGGAAGGGACGGCTACACCTTC
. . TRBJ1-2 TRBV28 CASTLRRDYGYTF TGTGCCAGCACACTTCGTAGGGACTATGGCTACACCTTC
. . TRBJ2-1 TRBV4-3 CASSPLTDFSYNEQFF TGCGCCAGCAGCCCGTTGACGGACTTCTCCTACAATGAGCAGTTCTTC
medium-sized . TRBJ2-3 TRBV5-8 CASSLVGASTDTQYF TGTGCCAGCAGCTTGGTAGGGGCCTCAACAGATACGCAGTATTTT
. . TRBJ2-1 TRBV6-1 CASSEFGRASDEQFF TGTGCCAGCAGTGAATTCGGCAGGGCGAGCGATGAGCAGTTCTTC
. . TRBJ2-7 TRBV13 CASSSWADYEQYF TGTGCCAGCAGCTCGTGGGCTGACTACGAGCAGTACTTC
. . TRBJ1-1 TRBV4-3 CASSQVGRNTEAFF TGCGCCAGCAGCCAAGTAGGACGGAACACTGAAGCTTTCTTT
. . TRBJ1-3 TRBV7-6 CASSLGQESGNTIYF TGTGCCAGCAGCTTAGGACAGGAGTCTGGAAACACCATATATTTT
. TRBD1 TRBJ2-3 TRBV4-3 CASSQDGIRGQGTDTQYF TGCGCCAGCAGCCAAGATGGGATTAGGGGACAGGGCACAGATACGCAGTATTTT
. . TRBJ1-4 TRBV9 CASSPLGASNEKLFF TGTGCCAGCAGCCCGCTGGGGGCCAGTAATGAAAAACTGTTTTTT
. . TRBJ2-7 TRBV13 CASSLRGSLYEQYF TGTGCCAGCAGCTTGAGGGGGTCCCTCTACGAGCAGTACTTC
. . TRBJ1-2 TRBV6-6 CASSYSGDGGYTF TGTGCCAGCAGTTACTCTGGGGATGGTGGCTACACCTTC
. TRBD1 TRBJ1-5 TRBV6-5 CASSSDRGLGSPQHF TGTGCCAGCAGTTCGGACAGGGGGCTCGGTTCGCCCCAGCATTTT
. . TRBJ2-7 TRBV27 CASSLWNQGNYEQYF TGTGCCAGCAGTTTATGGAACCAGGGAAACTACGAGCAGTACTTC
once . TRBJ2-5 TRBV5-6 CASSLGAGAQETQYF TGTGCCAGCAGCTTGGGGGCAGGGGCGCAGGAGACCCAGTACTTC
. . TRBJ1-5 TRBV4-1 CASSLDINNQPQHF TGCGCCAGCAGCCTTGACATAAACAATCAGCCCCAGCATTTT
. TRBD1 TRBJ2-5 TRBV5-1 CASSLAGQLQETQYF TGCGCCAGCAGCTTGGCGGGACAGCTGCAAGAGACCCAGTACTTC
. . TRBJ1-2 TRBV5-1 CASSSLPDGGYGYTF TGCGCCAGCAGCTCACTTCCGGACGGGGGTTATGGCTACACCTTC
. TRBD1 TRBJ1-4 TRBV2 CASKGQANEKLFF TGTGCCAGCAAGGGACAGGCTAATGAAAAACTGTTTTTT
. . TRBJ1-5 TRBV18 CASSLTPQSNQPQHF TGTGCCAGCTCACTTACACCTCAAAGCAATCAGCCCCAGCATTTT
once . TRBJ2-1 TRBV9 CASSVATVTSSSYNEQFF TGTGCCAGCAGCGTAGCCACAGTGACCAGTTCATCCTACAATGAGCAGTTCTTC
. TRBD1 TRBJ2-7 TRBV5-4 CASSLPGQGGYEQYF TGTGCCAGCAGCTTACCGGGACAGGGGGGCTACGAGCAGTACTTC
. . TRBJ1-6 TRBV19 CASSPTDENSPLHF TGTGCCAGTAGTCCGACAGACGAAAATTCACCCCTCCACTTT
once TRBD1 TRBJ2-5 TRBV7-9 CASSQRQGAVETQYF TGTGCCAGCAGCCAAAGACAGGGGGCCGTAGAGACCCAGTACTTC
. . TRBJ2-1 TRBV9 CASGARSYNEQFF TGTGCCAGCGGGGCTCGGTCCTACAATGAGCAGTTCTTC
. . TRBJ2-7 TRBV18 CASSPPTNEQYF TGTGCCAGCTCACCACCTACAAACGAGCAGTACTTC
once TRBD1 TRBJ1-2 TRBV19 CASSMDRGPYGYTF TGTGCCAGTAGTATGGACAGGGGCCCCTATGGCTACACCTTC
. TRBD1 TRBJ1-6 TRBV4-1 CASSQDRSGQGLPLHF TGCGCCAGCAGCCAAGACCGATCGGGACAGGGATTACCCCTCCACTTT
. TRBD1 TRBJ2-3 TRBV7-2 CASSPDRASTDTQYF TGTGCCAGCAGCCCAGACAGGGCTAGCACAGATACGCAGTATTTT
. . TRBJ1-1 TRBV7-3 CASSSLGGHLKEEAFF TGTGCCAGCAGCTCCCTAGGGGGACACCTGAAGGAAGAAGCTTTCTTT
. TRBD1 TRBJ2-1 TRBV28 CASSLSGTGGDNEQFF TGTGCCAGCAGTTTATCTGGGACAGGGGGGGACAATGAGCAGTTCTTC
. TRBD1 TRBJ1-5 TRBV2 CASSRTGGQDQPQHF TGTGCCAGCAGTCGGACAGGGGGGCAGGATCAGCCCCAGCATTTT
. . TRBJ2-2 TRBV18 CASSPPAAEDTGELFF TGTGCCAGCTCACCACCTGCAGCAGAGGACACCGGGGAGCTGTTTTTT
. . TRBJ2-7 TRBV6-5 CASSYRSGGIYEQYF TGTGCCAGCAGTTACAGGTCAGGGGGGATCTACGAGCAGTACTTC
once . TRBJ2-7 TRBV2 CASGSPPDRGNEQYF TGTGCCAGCGGCTCACCTCCGGACAGAGGGAACGAGCAGTACTTC
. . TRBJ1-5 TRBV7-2 CASSLVDYIQPQHF TGTGCCAGCAGCTTAGTGGACTATATCCAGCCCCAGCATTTT
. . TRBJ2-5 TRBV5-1 CASSLGRGIETQYF TGCGCCAGCAGCTTGGGGAGGGGCATAGAGACCCAGTACTTC
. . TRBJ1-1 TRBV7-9 CASSLQTVYTEAFF TGTGCCAGCAGCTTACAGACAGTGTACACTGAAGCTTTCTTT
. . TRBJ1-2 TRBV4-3 CASSQSRQRNIANYGYTF TGCGCCAGCAGCCAGTCAAGACAGCGTAATATAGCTAACTATGGCTACACCTTC
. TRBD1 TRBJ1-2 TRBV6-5 CASRAGGGYGYTF TGTGCCAGCAGGGCAGGGGGGGGCTATGGCTACACCTTC
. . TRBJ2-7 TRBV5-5 CASSLGGGYEQYF TGTGCCAGCAGCTTGGGGGGAGGCTACGAGCAGTACTTC
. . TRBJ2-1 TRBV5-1 CASNLRGGTYNEQFF TGCGCCAGCAACCTTAGGGGGGGCACCTACAATGAGCAGTTCTTC
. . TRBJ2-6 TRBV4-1 CASSQNLLSGANVLTF TGCGCCAGCAGCCAAAACCTTCTCTCTGGGGCCAACGTCCTGACTTTC
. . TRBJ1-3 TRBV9 CASSVGGARSGNTIYF TGTGCCAGCAGCGTAGGGGGGGCGCGATCTGGAAACACCATATATTTT
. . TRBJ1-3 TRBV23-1 CASSQSGGFSGNTIYF TGCGCCAGCAGTCAATCAGGGGGTTTCTCTGGAAACACCATATATTTT
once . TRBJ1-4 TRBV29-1 CSVGAGTGFYEKLFF TGCAGCGTTGGGGCCGGGACCGGATTTTATGAAAAACTGTTTTTT
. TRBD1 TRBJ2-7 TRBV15 CATSLGQGQYEQYF TGTGCCACCAGCTTGGGACAGGGTCAGTACGAGCAGTACTTC
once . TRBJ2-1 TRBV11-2 CASSSLASGNEQFF TGTGCCAGCAGCTCGCTAGCCAGCGGGAATGAGCAGTTCTTC
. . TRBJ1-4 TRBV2 CASSEARGSSEKLFF TGTGCCAGCAGTGAAGCGCGAGGTTCTAGTGAAAAACTGTTTTTT
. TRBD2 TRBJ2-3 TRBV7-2 CASSSRTSGSTDTQYF TGTGCCAGCAGCTCCCGGACTAGCGGGTCCACAGATACGCAGTATTTT
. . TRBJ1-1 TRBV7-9 CASSLGAGKSAFF TGTGCCAGCAGCTTAGGGGCAGGGAAGAGTGCTTTCTTT
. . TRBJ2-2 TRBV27 CASSSARQRPNTGELFF TGTGCCAGCAGTTCCGCAAGACAGAGACCGAACACCGGGGAGCTGTTTTTT
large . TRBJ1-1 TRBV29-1 CSAKTGGSTEAFF TGCAGCGCCAAGACAGGAGGGAGCACTGAAGCTTTCTTT
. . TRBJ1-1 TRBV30 CAWSANLRGNTEAFF TGTGCCTGGAGTGCCAACCTAAGGGGGAACACTGAAGCTTTCTTT
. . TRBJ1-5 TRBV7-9 CASSLGTEPQHF TGTGCCAGCAGCTTAGGAACCGAGCCCCAGCATTTT